This is a list of T cell receptor beta chains from one sample in a study of Ad26.COV2.S vaccination and SARS-CoV-2 variants. The method was immunoSEQ multiplex PCR; TCRdb's version includes in-frame clones alone and lacks a portion of them. Altogether about 440,000 clones are present, 90% being singletons, with the ten largest covering under 4.5%. The material sequenced was peripheral blood, taken in a trial of Ad26.COV2.S vaccine versus placebo. The receptors shown here come from a person aged 18 to 65 who received the Ad26.COV2.S COVID-19 vaccine or a placebo. Both conserved end residues are part of each CDR3. A D gene is named only where the DNA matches it firmly. Rows may omit the clone size; those that give it use once, few, many or a size class.

. . TRBJ2-7 TRBV10-3 CAISESSDEQYF TGTGCCATCAGTGAGAGTAGTGACGAGCAGTACTTC
. . TRBJ2-3 TRBV12-3/TRBV12-4 CASSRGRDTQYF TGTGCCAGCAGTCGGGGTCGAGATACGCAGTATTTT
. . TRBJ1-3 TRBV28 CASSLRSPGTIYF TGTGCCAGCAGTTTGAGGTCGCCTGGCACCATATATTTT
. . TRBJ2-3 TRBV9 CASSVLGSTDTQYF TGTGCCAGCAGCGTCCTCGGTAGCACAGATACGCAGTATTTT
. . TRBJ1-6 TRBV7-8 CASSLGPNSPLHF TGTGCCAGCAGCTTAGGACCTAATTCACCCCTCCACTTT
TRBD1 . TRBJ1-1 TRBV30 CAWSGFGTGSAFF TGTGCCTGGAGTGGTTTCGGGACAGGGTCAGCTTTCTTT
TRBD1 once TRBJ1-2 TRBV5-1 CASSFSTGGNYGYTF TGCGCCAGCAGCTTTTCAACAGGGGGTAACTATGGCTACACCTTC
. . TRBJ2-5 TRBV12-3/TRBV12-4 CASSFQETQYF TGTGCCAGCAGTTTTCAGGAGACCCAGTACTTC
. . TRBJ1-6 TRBV6-5 CASIRVEGVSPLHF TGTGCCAGCATCCGGGTCGAGGGTGTTTCACCCCTCCACTTT
TRBD2 . TRBJ2-3 TRBV27 CASSLTGLAGLTDTQYF TGTGCCAGCAGTTTAACGGGACTAGCGGGACTCACAGATACGCAGTATTTT
. . TRBJ2-3 TRBV27 CASSFADTQYF TGTGCCAGCAGTTTTGCAGATACGCAGTATTTT
TRBD1 . TRBJ1-3 TRBV7-3 CASSPGDRMGDTIYF TGTGCCAGCAGCCCCGGGGACAGAATGGGAGACACCATATATTTT
. . TRBJ2-7 TRBV7-7 CASSAGNSYEQYF TGTGCCAGCAGCGCAGGGAACTCCTACGAGCAGTACTTC
. . TRBJ1-2 TRBV10-3 CATTNQPNYGYTF TGTGCCACAACCAATCAACCTAACTATGGCTACACCTTC
TRBD2 . TRBJ2-7 TRBV5-4 CASSSGMGRNEQYF TGTGCCAGCAGTAGCGGGATGGGTAGAAACGAGCAGTACTTC
. . TRBJ2-5 TRBV7-9 CASSPTETQYF TGTGCCAGCAGCCCGACAGAGACCCAGTACTTC
TRBD2 . TRBJ2-5 TRBV4-1 CASSQGGSGRAETQYF TGCGCCAGCAGCCAAGGCGGTAGCGGGAGGGCTGAGACCCAGTACTTC
. once TRBJ2-3 TRBV11-3 CASSLGASLTDTQYF TGTGCCAGCAGCTTAGGGGCCAGCTTAACAGATACGCAGTATTTT
TRBD1 . TRBJ1-2 TRBV5-6 CASSPGQGYGYTF TGTGCCAGCAGCCCGGGACAGGGCTATGGCTACACCTTC
. . TRBJ2-3 TRBV12-3/TRBV12-4 CASSLGVADTQYF TGTGCCAGCAGTTTAGGGGTCGCAGATACGCAGTATTTT
. . TRBJ1-1 TRBV4-1 CASSQVRRGNTEAFF TGCGCCAGCAGCCAAGTTCGTCGAGGGAACACTGAAGCTTTCTTT
TRBD1 . TRBJ2-3 TRBV29-1 CSVDDPGQDSTDTQYF TGCAGCGTGGACGACCCGGGACAGGACAGCACAGATACGCAGTATTTT
. . TRBJ1-2 TRBV6-5 CASSRFDSAYGYTF TGTGCCAGCAGTAGATTCGACAGTGCCTATGGCTACACCTTC
. . TRBJ1-4 TRBV14 CASSRKQGDGEKLFF TGTGCCAGCAGCCGAAAACAGGGAGATGGGGAAAAACTGTTTTTT
. . TRBJ1-5 TRBV4-2 CASSQEAEYQPQHF TGTGCCAGCAGCCAAGAGGCAGAATATCAGCCCCAGCATTTT
TRBD1 . TRBJ1-6 TRBV7-6 CASSWDTGAYNSPLHF TGTGCCAGCAGCTGGGATACAGGGGCCTATAATTCACCCCTCCACTTT
TRBD2 once TRBJ2-4 TRBV11-2 CASSLAGRALDIQYF TGTGCCAGCAGCTTAGCGGGGAGGGCCCTCGACATTCAGTACTTC
. . TRBJ2-2 TRBV7-3 CASSLRSGLTGELFF TGTGCCAGCAGCTTAAGATCAGGTCTCACCGGGGAGCTGTTTTTT
. . TRBJ1-2 TRBV6-5 CASSPRTLGDYGYTF TGTGCCAGCAGTCCCCGGACGTTGGGGGACTATGGCTACACCTTC